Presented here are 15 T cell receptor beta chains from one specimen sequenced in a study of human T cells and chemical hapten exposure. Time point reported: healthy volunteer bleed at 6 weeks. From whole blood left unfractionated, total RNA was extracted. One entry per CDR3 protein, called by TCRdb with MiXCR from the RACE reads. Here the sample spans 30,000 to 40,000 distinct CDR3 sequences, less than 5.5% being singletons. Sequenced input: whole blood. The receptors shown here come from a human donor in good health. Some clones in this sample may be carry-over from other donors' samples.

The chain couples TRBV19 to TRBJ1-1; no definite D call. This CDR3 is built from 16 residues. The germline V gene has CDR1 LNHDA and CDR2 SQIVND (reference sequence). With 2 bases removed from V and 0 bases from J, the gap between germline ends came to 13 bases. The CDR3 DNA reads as TGTGCCAGTAGTATACGGAGGAGCCCGGTGAACACTGAAGCTTTCTTT. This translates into CASSIRRSPVNTEAFF.

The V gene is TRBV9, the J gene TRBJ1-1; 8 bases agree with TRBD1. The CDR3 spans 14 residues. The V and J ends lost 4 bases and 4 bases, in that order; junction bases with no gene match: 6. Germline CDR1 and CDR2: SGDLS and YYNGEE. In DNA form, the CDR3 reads TGTGCCAGCAGCCCCAGGGGGCAGGGCACTGAAGCTTTCTTT. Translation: CASSPRGQGTEAFF. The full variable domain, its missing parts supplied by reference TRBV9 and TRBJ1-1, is DSGVTQTPKHLITATGQRVTLRCSPRSGDLSVYWYQQSLDQGLQFLIQYYNGEERAKGNILERFSAQQFPDLHSELNLSSLELGDSALYFCASSPRGQGTEAFFGQGTRLTVV.

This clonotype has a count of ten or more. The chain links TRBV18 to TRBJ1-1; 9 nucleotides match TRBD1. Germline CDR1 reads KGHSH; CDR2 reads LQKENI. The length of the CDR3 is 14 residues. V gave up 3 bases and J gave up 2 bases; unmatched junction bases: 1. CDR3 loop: CASSPGQGNTEAFF. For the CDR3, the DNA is TGTGCCAGCTCACCGGGACAGGGAAACACTGAAGCTTTCTTT.

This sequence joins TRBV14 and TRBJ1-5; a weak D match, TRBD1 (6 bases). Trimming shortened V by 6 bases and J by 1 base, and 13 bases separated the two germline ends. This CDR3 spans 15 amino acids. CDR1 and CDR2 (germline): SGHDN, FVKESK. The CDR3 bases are TGTGCCAGCAGTGAACAGGGAAGAAGCAATCAGCCCCAGCATTTT. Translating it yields CASSEQGRSNQPQHF.

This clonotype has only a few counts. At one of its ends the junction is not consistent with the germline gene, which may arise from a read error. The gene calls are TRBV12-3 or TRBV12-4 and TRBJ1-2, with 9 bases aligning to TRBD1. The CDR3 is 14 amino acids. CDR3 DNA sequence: TGTGCCAGCAGTCTAGCCGGGACAGGGACGAACTACACCTTC. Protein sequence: CASSLAGTGTNYTF.

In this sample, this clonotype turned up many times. As DNA, the CDR3 is TGTGCCAGCAGCTTTAGACAGGGGGAAGCCTACGAGCAGTACTTC. This sequence encodes CASSFRQGEAYEQYF. V is TRBV7-2 and J is TRBJ2-7, with TRBD1 matching 9 bases. The junction had 5 bases not matched to a gene; V was cut back by 3 bases and J by 2 bases. The CDR3 consists of 15 residues. Per germline, CDR1 SGHTA and CDR2 FQGNSA.

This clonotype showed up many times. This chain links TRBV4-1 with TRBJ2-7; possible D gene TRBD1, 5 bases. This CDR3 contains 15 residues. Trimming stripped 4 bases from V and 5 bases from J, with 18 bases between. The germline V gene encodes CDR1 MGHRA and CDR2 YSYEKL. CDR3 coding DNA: TGCGCCAGCAGCCCCCGCGGTGCAGGGATGAACGAGCAGTACTTC. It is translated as CASSPRGAGMNEQYF.

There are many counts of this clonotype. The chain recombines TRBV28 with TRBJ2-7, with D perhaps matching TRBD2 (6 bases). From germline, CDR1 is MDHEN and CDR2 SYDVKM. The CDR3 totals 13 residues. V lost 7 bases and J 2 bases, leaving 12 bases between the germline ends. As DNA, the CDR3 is TGTGCCAGCAATGGGGGGTTAGCCTACGAGCAGTACTTC. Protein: CASNGGLAYEQYF.

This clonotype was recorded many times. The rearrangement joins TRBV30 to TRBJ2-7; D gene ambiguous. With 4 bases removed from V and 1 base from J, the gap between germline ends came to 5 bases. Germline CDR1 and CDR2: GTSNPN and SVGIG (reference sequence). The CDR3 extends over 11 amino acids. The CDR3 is CAWTLSYEQYF. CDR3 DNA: TGTGCCTGGACGCTTTCCTACGAGCAGTACTTC.

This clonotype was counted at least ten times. The CDR3 spells CASSSVPTGGTEAFF. CDR3 nucleotide sequence: TGTGCCAGCAGCTCCGTCCCGACAGGGGGCACTGAAGCTTTCTTT. The chain joins TRBV6-1 to TRBJ1-1; 9 nucleotides align to TRBD1. Germline CDR1 and CDR2: MNHNS and SASEGT. This CDR3 is built from 15 residues. J gave up 4 bases and V 6 bases, and 9 bases lay outside the gene matches.

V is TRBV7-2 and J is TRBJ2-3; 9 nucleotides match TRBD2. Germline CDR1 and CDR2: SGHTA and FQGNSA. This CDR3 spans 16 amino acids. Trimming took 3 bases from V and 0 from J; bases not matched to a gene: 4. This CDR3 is CASSFNSGGSTDTQYF. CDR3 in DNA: TGTGCCAGCAGCTTTAATAGCGGGGGTAGCACAGATACGCAGTATTTT.

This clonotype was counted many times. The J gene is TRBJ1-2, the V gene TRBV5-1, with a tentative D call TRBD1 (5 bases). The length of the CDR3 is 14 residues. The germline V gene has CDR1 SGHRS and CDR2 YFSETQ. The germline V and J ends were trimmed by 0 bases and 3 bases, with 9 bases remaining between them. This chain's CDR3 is CASSLGGEDYGYTF. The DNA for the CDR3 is TGCGCCAGCAGCTTGGGAGGGGAAGACTATGGCTACACCTTC.

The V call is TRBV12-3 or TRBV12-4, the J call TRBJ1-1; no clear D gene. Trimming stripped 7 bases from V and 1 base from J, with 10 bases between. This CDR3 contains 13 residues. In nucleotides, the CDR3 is TGTGCCAGCACCAGAAGCAGGAACACTGAAGCTTTCTTT. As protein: CASTRSRNTEAFF.

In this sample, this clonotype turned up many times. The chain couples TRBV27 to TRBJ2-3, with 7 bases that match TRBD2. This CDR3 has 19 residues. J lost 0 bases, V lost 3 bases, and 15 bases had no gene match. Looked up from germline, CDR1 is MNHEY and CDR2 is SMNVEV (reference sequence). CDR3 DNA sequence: TGTGCCAGCAGTTTTGGGGCCCCCTCTAGCGGTACTAGCACAGATACGCAGTATTTT. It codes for CASSFGAPSSGTSTDTQYF.

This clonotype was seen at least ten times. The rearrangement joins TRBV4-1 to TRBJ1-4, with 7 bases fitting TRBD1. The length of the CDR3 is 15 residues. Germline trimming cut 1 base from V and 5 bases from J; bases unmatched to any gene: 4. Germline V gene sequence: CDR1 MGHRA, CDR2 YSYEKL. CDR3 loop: CASSQATGKNEKLFF. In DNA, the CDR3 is TGCGCCAGCAGCCAAGCGACAGGGAAAAATGAAAAACTGTTTTTT.